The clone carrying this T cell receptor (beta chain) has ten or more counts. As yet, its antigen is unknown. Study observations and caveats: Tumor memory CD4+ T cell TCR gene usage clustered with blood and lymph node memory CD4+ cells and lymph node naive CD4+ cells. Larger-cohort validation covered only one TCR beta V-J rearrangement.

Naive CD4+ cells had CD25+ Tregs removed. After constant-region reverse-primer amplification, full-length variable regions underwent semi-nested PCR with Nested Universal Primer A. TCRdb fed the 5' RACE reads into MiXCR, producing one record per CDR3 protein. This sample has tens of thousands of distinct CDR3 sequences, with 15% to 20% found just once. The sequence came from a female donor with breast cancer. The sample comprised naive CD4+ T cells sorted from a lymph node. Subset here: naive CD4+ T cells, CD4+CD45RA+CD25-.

The CDR3, as DNA: TGTGCCACCAGCCAGCTTGGACTAGCGTCAGATACGCAGTATTTT. Its protein product is CATSQLGLASDTQYF. This chain uses TRBV24-1 with TRBJ2-3; 9 bases line up with TRBD2. The trim removed 7 bases at V and 4 bases at J, leaving 8 bases unmatched. CDR3 length: 15 amino acids. The germline V gene has CDR1 KGHDR and CDR2 SFDVKD.